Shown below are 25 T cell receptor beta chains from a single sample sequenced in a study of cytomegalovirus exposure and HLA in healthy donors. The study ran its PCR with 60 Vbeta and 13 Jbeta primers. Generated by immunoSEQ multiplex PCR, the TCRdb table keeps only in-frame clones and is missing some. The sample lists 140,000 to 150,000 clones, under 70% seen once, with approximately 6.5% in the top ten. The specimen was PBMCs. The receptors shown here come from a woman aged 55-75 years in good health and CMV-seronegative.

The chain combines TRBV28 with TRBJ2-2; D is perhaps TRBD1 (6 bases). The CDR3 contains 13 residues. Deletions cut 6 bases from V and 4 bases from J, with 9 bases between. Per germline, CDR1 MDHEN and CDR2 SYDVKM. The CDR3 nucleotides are TGTGCCAGCAGCACAGGGTCCACCGGGGAGCTGTTTTTT. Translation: CASSTGSTGELFF.

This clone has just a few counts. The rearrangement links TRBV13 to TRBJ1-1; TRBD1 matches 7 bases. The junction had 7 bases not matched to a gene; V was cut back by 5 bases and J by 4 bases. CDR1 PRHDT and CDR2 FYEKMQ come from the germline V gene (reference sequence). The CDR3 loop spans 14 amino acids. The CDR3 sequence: CASSPQGRGTEAFF. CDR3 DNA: TGTGCCAGCAGCCCACAGGGGAGAGGCACTGAAGCTTTCTTT.

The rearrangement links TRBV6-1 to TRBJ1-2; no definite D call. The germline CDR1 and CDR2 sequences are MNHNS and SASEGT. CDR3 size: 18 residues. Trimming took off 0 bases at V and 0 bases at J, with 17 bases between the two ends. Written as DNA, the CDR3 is TGTGCCAGCAGTGAAGCGCGGTCGGTACAATTTTCTAACTATGGCTACACCTTC. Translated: CASSEARSVQFSNYGYTF.

The CDR3 DNA follows: TGTGCCAGCAGCCCCACAGAGATGGATACGCAGTATTTT. It yields the protein CASSPTEMDTQYF. The chain recombines TRBV6-5 with TRBJ2-3; no clear D gene. This CDR3 spans 13 amino acids. V was shortened by 6 bases and J by 6 bases, with 13 bases between the two germline ends. The V gene's germline CDR1 is MNHEY and CDR2 SVGAGI.

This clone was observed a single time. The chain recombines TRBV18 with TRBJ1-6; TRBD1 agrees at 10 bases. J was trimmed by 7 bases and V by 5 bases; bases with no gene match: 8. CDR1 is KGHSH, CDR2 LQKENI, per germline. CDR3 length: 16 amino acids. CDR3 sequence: CASSGLPGQGNSPLHF. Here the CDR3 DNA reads TGTGCCAGCTCAGGATTACCGGGACAGGGGAATTCACCCCTCCACTTT.

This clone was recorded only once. The CDR3 protein is CASSLVEGFSNEQFF. DNA of the CDR3: TGTGCCAGCAGTTTAGTCGAGGGCTTTAGCAATGAGCAGTTCTTC. This chain connects TRBV27 to TRBJ2-1; tentatively, D is TRBD2 (5 bases). The V end was cut by 2 bases, the J end by 6 bases, with 14 bases between. The CDR3 covers 15 residues. Germline CDR1 and CDR2: MNHEY and SMNVEV (reference sequence).

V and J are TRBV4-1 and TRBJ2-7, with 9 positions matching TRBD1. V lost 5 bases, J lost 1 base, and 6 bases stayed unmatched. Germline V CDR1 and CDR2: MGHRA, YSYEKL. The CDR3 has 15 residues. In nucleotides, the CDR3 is TGCGCCAGCAGCGAACCGGGACAGGGATCCTACGAGCAGTACTTC. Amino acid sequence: CASSEPGQGSYEQYF.

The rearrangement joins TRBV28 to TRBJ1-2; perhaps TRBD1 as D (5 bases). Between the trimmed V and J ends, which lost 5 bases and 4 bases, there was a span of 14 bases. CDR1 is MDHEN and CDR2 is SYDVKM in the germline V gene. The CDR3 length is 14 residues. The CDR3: CASSPTHRSYGYTF. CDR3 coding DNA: TGTGCCAGCAGTCCGACCCACAGGAGCTATGGCTACACCTTC.

In nucleotides, the CDR3 is TGTGCCAGCAGTTCGACAGGGGACATTGAAAAACTGTTTTTT. Its translation: CASSSTGDIEKLFF. This chain links TRBV28 with TRBJ1-4; 8 nucleotides align to TRBD1. The CDR3 has 14 amino acids. The trim removed 4 bases at V and 7 bases at J, leaving 5 bases unmatched. CDR1 MDHEN and CDR2 SYDVKM come from the germline V gene. The variable domain in full, completed from reference TRBV28 and TRBJ1-4, reads DVKVTQSSRYLVKRTGEKVFLECVQDMDHENMFWYRQDPGLGLRLIYFSYDVKMKEKGDIPEGYSVSREKKERFSLILESASTNQTSMYLCASSSTGDIEKLFFGSGTQLSVL.

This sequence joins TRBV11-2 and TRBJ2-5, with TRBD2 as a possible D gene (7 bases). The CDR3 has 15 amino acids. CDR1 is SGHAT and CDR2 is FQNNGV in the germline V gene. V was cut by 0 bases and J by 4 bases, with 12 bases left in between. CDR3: CASSLDGRGAETQYF. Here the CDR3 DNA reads TGTGCCAGCAGCTTAGATGGACGGGGGGCAGAGACCCAGTACTTC. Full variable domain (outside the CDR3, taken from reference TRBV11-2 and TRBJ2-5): EAGVAQSPRYKIIEKRQSVAFWCNPISGHATLYWYQQILGQGPKLLIQFQNNGVVDDSQLPKDRFSAERLKGVDSTLKIQPAKLEDSAVYLCASSLDGRGAETQYFGPGTRLLVL.

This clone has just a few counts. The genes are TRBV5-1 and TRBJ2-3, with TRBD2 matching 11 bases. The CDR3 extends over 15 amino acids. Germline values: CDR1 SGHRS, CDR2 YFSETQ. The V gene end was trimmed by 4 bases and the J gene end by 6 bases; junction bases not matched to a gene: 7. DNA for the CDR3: TGCGCCAGCAGCATCTTGACTAGCGGGACGGATACGCAGTATTTT. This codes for CASSILTSGTDTQYF.

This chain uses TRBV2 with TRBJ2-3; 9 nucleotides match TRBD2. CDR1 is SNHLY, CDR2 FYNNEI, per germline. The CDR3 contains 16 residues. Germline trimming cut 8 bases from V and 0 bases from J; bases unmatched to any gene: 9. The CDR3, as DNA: TGTGCCAGCGGAGTGGGCGGGAGGGTTAGCACAGATACGCAGTATTTT. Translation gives CASGVGGRVSTDTQYF.

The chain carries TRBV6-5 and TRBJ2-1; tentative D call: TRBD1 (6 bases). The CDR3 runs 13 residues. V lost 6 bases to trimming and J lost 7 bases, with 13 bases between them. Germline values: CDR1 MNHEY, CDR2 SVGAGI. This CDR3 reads CASSSGVGNEQFF. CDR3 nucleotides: TGTGCCAGCAGCTCAGGGGTAGGGAATGAGCAGTTCTTC.

The CDR3 bases are TGTGCCAGCAGCTTGAGACAGGGGGCGCAAGAGACCCAGTACTTC. It translates to CASSLRQGAQETQYF. The chain is built from TRBV5-6 and TRBJ2-5, with TRBD1 identical over 10 bases. The J segment lost 2 bases and the V segment lost 1 base, leaving 2 bases of the junction unmatched. CDR3 length equals 15 residues. Per germline, CDR1 SGHDT and CDR2 YYEEEE.

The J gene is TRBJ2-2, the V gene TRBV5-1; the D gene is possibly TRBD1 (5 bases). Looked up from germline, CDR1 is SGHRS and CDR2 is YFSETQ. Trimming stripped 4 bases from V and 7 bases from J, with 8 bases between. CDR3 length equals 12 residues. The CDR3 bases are TGCGCCAGCAGCCCTGGACACGGGGAGCTGTTTTTT. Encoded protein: CASSPGHGELFF.

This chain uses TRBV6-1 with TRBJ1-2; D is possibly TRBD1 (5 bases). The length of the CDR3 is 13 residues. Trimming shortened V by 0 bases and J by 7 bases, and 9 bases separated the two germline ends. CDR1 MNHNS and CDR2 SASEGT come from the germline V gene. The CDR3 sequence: CASSEAGQGGYTF. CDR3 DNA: TGTGCCAGCAGTGAAGCGGGGCAGGGTGGCTACACCTTC.

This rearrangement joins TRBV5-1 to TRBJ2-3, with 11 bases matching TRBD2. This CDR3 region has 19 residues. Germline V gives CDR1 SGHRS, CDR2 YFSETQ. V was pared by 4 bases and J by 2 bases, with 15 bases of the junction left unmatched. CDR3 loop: CASSRTALSGRGITDTQYF. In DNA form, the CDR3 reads TGCGCCAGCAGCCGTACAGCCCTTAGCGGGAGGGGAATCACAGATACGCAGTATTTT.

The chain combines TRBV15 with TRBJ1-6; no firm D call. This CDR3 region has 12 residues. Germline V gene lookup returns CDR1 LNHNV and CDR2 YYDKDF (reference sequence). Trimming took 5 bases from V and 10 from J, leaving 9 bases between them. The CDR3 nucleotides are TGTGCCACCAGCCAACCACACTCACCCCTCCACTTT. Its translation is CATSQPHSPLHF.

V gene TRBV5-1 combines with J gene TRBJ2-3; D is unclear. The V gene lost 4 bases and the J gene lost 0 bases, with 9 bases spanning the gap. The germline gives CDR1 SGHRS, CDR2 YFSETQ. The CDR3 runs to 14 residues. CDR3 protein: CASSVALSTDTQYF. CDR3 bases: TGCGCCAGCAGCGTAGCCCTTAGCACAGATACGCAGTATTTT.

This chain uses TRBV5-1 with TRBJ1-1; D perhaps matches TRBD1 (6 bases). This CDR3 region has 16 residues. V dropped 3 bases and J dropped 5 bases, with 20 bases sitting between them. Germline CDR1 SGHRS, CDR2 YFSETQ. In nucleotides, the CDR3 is TGCGCCAGCAGCTCTGGTGGGGGCACGGGACGGACTGAAGCTTTCTTT. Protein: CASSSGGGTGRTEAFF.

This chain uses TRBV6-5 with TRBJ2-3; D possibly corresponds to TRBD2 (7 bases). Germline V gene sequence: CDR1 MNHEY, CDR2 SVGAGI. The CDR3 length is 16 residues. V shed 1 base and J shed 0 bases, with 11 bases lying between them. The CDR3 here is CASSYFAGASTDTQYF. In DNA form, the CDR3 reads TGTGCCAGCAGTTACTTCGCGGGGGCTAGCACAGATACGCAGTATTTT.

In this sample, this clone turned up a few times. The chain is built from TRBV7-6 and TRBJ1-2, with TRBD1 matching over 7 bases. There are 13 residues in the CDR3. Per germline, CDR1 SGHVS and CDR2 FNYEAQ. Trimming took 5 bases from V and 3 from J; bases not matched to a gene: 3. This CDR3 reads CASSRGTDYGYTF. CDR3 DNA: TGTGCCAGCAGCCGCGGGACAGACTATGGCTACACCTTC.

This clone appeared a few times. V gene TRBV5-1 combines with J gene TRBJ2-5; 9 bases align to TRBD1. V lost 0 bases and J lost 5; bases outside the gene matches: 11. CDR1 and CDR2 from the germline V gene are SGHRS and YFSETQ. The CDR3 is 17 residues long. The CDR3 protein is CASSLAPGTGHGETQYF. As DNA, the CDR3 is TGCGCCAGCAGCTTGGCCCCCGGGACAGGGCATGGGGAGACCCAGTACTTC.

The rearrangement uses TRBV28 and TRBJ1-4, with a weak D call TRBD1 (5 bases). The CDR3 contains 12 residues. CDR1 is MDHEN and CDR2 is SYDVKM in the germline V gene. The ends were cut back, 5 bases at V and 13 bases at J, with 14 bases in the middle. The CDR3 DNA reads TGTGCCAGCAGTCCTTTGGGGGGGAGACTGTTTTTT. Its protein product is CASSPLGGRLFF.

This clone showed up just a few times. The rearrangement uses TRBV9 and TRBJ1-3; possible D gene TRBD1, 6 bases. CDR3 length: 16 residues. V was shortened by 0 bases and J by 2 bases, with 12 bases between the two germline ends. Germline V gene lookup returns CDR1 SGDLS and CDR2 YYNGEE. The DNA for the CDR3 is TGTGCCAGCAGCGTAGCTAGGCAGGGGACTGGAAACACCATATATTTT. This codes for CASSVARQGTGNTIYF.